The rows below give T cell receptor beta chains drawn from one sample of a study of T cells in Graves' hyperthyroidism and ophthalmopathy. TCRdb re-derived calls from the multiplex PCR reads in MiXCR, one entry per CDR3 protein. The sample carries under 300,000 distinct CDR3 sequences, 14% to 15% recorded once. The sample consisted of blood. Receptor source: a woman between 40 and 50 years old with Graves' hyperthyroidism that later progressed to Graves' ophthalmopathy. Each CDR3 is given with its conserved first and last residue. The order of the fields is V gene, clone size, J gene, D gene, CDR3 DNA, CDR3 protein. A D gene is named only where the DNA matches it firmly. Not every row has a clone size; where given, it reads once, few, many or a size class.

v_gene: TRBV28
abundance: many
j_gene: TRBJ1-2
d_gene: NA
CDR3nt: TGTGCCAGCAGTTCACCTCGACAGGCCTTCTATGGCTACACCTTC
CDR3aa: CASSSPRQAFYGYTF

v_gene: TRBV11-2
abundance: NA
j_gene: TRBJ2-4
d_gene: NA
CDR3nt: TGTGCCAGCAGCTTAGTTGGGGTAGCCAAAAACATTCAGTACTTC
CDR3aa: CASSLVGVAKNIQYF

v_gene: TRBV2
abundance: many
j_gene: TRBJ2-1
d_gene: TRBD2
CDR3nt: TGTGCCAGCAGCGCCCTAGCGGGGCAGGGGGATGAGCAGTTCTTC
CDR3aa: CASSALAGQGDEQFF

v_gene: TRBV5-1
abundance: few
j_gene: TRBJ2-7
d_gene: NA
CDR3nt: TGCGCCAGCAGCCCGTACGGGTTCTCCTACGAGCAGTACTTC
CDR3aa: CASSPYGFSYEQYF

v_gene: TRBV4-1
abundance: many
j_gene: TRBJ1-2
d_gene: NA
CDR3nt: TGCGCCAGCAGCCAAGAGGGTGGACGAAGTCACCTATCGGGCTACACCTTC
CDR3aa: CASSQEGGRSHLSGYTF

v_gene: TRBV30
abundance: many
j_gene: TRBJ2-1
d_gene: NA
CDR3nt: TGTGCCTTTAGACTGGGCCCCTACAATGAGCAGTTCTTC
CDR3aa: CAFRLGPYNEQFF

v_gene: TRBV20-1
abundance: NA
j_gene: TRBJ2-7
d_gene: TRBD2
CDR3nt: TGCAGTGCTAGGGCACTAGCGGGAGGGGTTCTCGAGCAGTACTTC
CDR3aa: CSARALAGGVLEQYF

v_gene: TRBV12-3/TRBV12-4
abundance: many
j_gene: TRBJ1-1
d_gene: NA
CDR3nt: TGTGCCAGCAGCGCCGGGCCGAACACTGAAGCTTTCTTT
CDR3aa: CASSAGPNTEAFF

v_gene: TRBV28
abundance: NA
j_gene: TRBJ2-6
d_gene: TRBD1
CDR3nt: TGTGCCAGCAGTTTCGGGGACAGGGGTGGGGCCAACGTCCTGACTTTC
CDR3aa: CASSFGDRGGANVLTF

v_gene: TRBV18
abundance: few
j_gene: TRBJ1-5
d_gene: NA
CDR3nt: TGTGCCAGCTCAGTTACAGGGAGCAATCAGCCCCAGCATTTT
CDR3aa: CASSVTGSNQPQHF

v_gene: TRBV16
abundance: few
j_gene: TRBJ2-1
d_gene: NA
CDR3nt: TGTGCCAGCAGCCAATCCAACCCGACAGTATACAATGAGCAGTTCTTC
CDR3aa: CASSQSNPTVYNEQFF

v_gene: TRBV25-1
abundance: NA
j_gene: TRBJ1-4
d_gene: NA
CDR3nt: TGTGCCAGCAGTGAGGTGATTGGGGAAAAACTGTTTTTT
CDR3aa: CASSEVIGEKLFF

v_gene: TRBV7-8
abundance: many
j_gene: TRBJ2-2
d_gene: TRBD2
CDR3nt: TGTGCCAGCAGCTTGACTAGCGGGTTCCGGACCGGGGAGCTGTTTTTT
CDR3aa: CASSLTSGFRTGELFF

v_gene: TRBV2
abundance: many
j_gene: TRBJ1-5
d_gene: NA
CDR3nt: TGTGCCAGCAGAGGGGCTGGCTCCTATCAGCCCCAGCATTTT
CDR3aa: CASRGAGSYQPQHF

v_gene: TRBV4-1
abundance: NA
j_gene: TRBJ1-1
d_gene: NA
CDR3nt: TGCGCCAGCAGCCCCCATCGGCTAGGTGAAGCTTTCTTT
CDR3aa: CASSPHRLGEAFF

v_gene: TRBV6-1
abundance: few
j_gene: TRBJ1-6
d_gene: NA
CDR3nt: TGTGCCAGCAGTGAAGCGCGGGGGGGGCAGTTCTATAATTCACCCCTCCGCTTT
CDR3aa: CASSEARGGQFYNSPLRF

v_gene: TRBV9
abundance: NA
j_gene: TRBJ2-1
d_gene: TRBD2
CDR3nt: TGTGCCAGCACCCCATTGGGGGGGGGTTCGCCCTACAATGAGCAGTTCTTC
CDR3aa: CASTPLGGGSPYNEQFF

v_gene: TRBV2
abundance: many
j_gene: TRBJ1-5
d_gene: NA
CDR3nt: TGTGCCAGCAGTGATCGGGGCTTGGCGCCCCAGCATTTT
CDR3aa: CASSDRGLAPQHF

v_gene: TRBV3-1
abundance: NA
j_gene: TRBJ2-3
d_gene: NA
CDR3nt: TGTGCCAGCAGGGGGTCACCGGGCCCCTCAGATACGCAGTATTTT
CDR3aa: CASRGSPGPSDTQYF

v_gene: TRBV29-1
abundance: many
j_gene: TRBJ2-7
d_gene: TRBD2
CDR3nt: TGCAGCGTTGGCGGGGGACCCTCCTACGAGCAGTACTTC
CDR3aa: CSVGGGPSYEQYF

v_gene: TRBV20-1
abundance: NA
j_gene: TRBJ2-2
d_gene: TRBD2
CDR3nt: TGCAGTGCTCCCCGACTAGCGGGAGAAGCCGGGGAGCTGTTTTTT
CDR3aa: CSAPRLAGEAGELFF

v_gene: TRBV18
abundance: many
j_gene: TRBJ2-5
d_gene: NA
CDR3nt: TGTGCCAGCTCACCACCACAGTCCGGGGGCCATAAAGAGACCCAGTACTTC
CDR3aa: CASSPPQSGGHKETQYF

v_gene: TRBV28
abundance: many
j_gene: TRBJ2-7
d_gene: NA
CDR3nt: TGTGCCAGCAGTTTCTCGGCGCTAGGAGCCCGCTACGAGCAGTACTTC
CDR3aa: CASSFSALGARYEQYF

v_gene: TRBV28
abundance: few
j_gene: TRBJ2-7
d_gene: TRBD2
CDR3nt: TGTGCCAGCAGTCCCTTTGAGGTAGCGGGGAACTCCTACGAGCAGTACTTC
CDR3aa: CASSPFEVAGNSYEQYF

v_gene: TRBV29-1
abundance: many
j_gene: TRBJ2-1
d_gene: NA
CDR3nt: TGCAGCGTTGATTACACTAGTTGGTACAATGAGCAGTTCTTC
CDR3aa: CSVDYTSWYNEQFF

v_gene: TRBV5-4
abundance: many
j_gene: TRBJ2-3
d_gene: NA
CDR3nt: TGTGCCAGCAGCCCCAGTCAGAAAAATACGCAGTATTTT
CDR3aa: CASSPSQKNTQYF

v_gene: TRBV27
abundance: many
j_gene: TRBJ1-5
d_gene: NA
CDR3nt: TGTGCCAGCAGTAAGCAGCCTGACAGGATCCAGCCCCAGCATTTT
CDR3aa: CASSKQPDRIQPQHF

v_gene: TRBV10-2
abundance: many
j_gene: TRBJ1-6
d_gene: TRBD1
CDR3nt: TGCGCCAGCACGCCGACAGGGAATAATTCACCCCTCCACTTT
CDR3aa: CASTPTGNNSPLHF